Listed below are T cell receptor beta chains from one sample, sequenced in a study of regulatory T cells in long-lasting Graves disease. TCRdb reprocessed the multiplex PCR reads with MiXCR, giving one entry per CDR3 protein. The sample has roughly 450,000 distinct CDR3 sequences, about 20% seen once. Sequences were derived from peripheral blood mononuclear cells (PBMCs), sampled when the disease was refractory, from a patient treated with antithyroid drugs. All receptors come from a female donor with Graves disease. CDR3s include the opening cysteine and the closing phenylalanine or tryptophan. D genes are given only for firm matches. Clone size is stated in some rows and not others, as once, few, many or a class when expanded.

D gene	V gene	J gene	clone size	CDR3 DNA	CDR3 protein
TRBD1	TRBV12-3/TRBV12-4	TRBJ1-3	few	TGTGCCAGCAGAACACAGGGGGCATTTGGAAACACCATATATTTT	CASRTQGAFGNTIYF
TRBD2	TRBV6-1	TRBJ2-5	NA	TGTGCCAGCAGCCGCCTACTAGCGGGAAGAGAGACCCAGTACTTC	CASSRLLAGRETQYF
NA	TRBV28	TRBJ2-7	many	TGTGCCAGCAGTTTCGCCCACCGACAGGCCTTCGGCGAGCAGTACTTC	CASSFAHRQAFGEQYF
TRBD1	TRBV10-3	TRBJ1-5	few	TGTGCCATAGGACAGGGCGATCAGCCCCAGCATTTT	CAIGQGDQPQHF
NA	TRBV6-1	TRBJ2-4	NA	TGTGCCAGCAGGGGGGGAGCCAAAAACATTCAGTACTTC	CASRGGAKNIQYF
TRBD1	TRBV2	TRBJ1-1	many	TGTGCCAAAGGGGAACAGGGGGACACTGAAGCTTTCTTT	CAKGEQGDTEAFF
NA	TRBV7-8	TRBJ1-1	few	TGTGCCAGCAGCTTAGTTGGGAGAAGCGACACTGAAGCTTTCTTT	CASSLVGRSDTEAFF
NA	TRBV5-1	TRBJ2-2	NA	TGCGCCAGCAGCTTCGGACTTTCCTTAGACACCGGGGAGCTGTTTTTT	CASSFGLSLDTGELFF
NA	TRBV6-9	TRBJ1-2	many	TGTGCCAGCAGTTACGCGTCTGACTACACCTTC	CASSYASDYTF
TRBD2	TRBV20-1	TRBJ2-1	many	TGCAGTGCTAGAGATGAGGCAGCGGGAGGGGGCGATGAGCAGTTCTTC	CSARDEAAGGGDEQFF
NA	TRBV12-3/TRBV12-4	TRBJ2-7	NA	TGTGCCAGCAGTTTGACAGAAACCTACGAGCAGTACTTC	CASSLTETYEQYF
NA	TRBV28	TRBJ1-4	many	TGTGCCAGCAGTTTGTCCCGAAGGAAACTGTTTTTT	CASSLSRRKLFF
TRBD2	TRBV6-1	TRBJ2-5	many	TGTGCCAGCAGTAGCGGACTAGCCGTTCAGTACCAAGAGACCCAGTACTTC	CASSSGLAVQYQETQYF
NA	TRBV15	TRBJ1-1	few	TGTGCCACCAGCAGAGAATCAGAGAACACTGAAGCTTTCTTT	CATSRESENTEAFF
TRBD1	TRBV19	TRBJ2-7	NA	TGTGCCAGTAGTACGGGACAGAACTACGAGCAGTACTTC	CASSTGQNYEQYF
NA	TRBV7-2	TRBJ2-1	few	TGTGCCAGCAGCAAACCCATAGCGGCCACCAGCGGCAATGAGCAGTTCTTC	CASSKPIAATSGNEQFF
NA	TRBV6-1	TRBJ1-1	many	TGTGCCAGCAGCCCCGGGGATTCCATGAACACTGAAGCTTTCTTT	CASSPGDSMNTEAFF
NA	TRBV9	TRBJ1-5	NA	TGTGCCAGCAGCGTATACGGACAGCCCAATCAGCCCCAGCATTTT	CASSVYGQPNQPQHF
NA	TRBV6-1	TRBJ2-4	few	TGTGCCAGCAGTAGGCTAGCCGGGACCGTAGGCAAAAACATTCAGTACTTC	CASSRLAGTVGKNIQYF
TRBD1	TRBV20-1	TRBJ1-4	NA	TGCAGTGCTGGTGGGACAGCAACTAATGAAAAACTGTTTTTT	CSAGGTATNEKLFF
NA	TRBV12-5	TRBJ1-1	many	TGTGCTAGTGGTCTTTCGCCCACAGGGTCGTGGGACACTGAAGCTTTCTTT	CASGLSPTGSWDTEAFF
NA	TRBV6-2/TRBV6-3	TRBJ2-7	NA	TGTGCCAGCAGTCGAACTAGGGGGAATGAGCAGTACTTC	CASSRTRGNEQYF
TRBD2	TRBV30	TRBJ2-5	few	TGTGCCTGGAGTACTAGCGTATTCTCCCAAGAGACCCAGTACTTC	CAWSTSVFSQETQYF
NA	TRBV18	TRBJ2-5	NA	TGTGCCAGCTCCCCTTCGGGGTATCGGGAGACCCAGTACTTC	CASSPSGYRETQYF
TRBD2	TRBV12-5	TRBJ2-7	NA	TGTGCTAGTGGTTTGGTGGTGACGGGGGGGCAGTACTTC	CASGLVVTGGQYF
TRBD2	TRBV2	TRBJ2-4	once	TGTGCCAGCTCGGCCCTAGCGGGAGAGGGCAAAAACATTCAGTACTTC	CASSALAGEGKNIQYF
TRBD1	TRBV7-2	TRBJ1-2	many	TGTGCCAGCAGCCCGCCGGGACAGGAACACTATGGCTACACCTTC	CASSPPGQEHYGYTF
NA	TRBV27	TRBJ2-3	NA	TGTGCCAGCAGCGCCACAGATACGCAGTATTTT	CASSATDTQYF
NA	TRBV7-2	TRBJ1-5	many	TGTGCCAGCAGCTTAATCAGCAATAGCAATCAGCCCCAGCATTTT	CASSLISNSNQPQHF
TRBD1	TRBV29-1	TRBJ2-5	NA	TGCAGCGTCGACCGAACAGGGGTTGGAGAGACCCAGTACTTC	CSVDRTGVGETQYF
NA	TRBV28	TRBJ1-2	many	TGTGCCAGCAGTCCGACTCCTTCCCTGACAGGACTGATAGGCTACACCTTC	CASSPTPSLTGLIGYTF
NA	TRBV3-1	TRBJ1-2	NA	TGTGCCAGCAGCCCTTTGAGGAGTAACTATGGCTACACCTTC	CASSPLRSNYGYTF
TRBD1	TRBV11-2	TRBJ2-2	many	TGTGCCAGCAGCAGAAGACAGGGAACGGGCGGGGAGCTGTTTTTT	CASSRRQGTGGELFF
TRBD1	TRBV7-2	TRBJ1-6	few	TGTGCCAGCAGCTTGGGCAGGGGGGCTTCACCCCTCCACTTT	CASSLGRGASPLHF
NA	TRBV7-2	TRBJ2-5	many	TGTGCCAGCGCCCCTCCTAGCGAAGAGACCCAGTACTTC	CASAPPSEETQYF
NA	TRBV12-3/TRBV12-4	TRBJ2-2	NA	TGTGCCGGCAGTTTACAGAACACCAGGGAGCTGTTTTTT	CAGSLQNTRELFF
NA	TRBV20-1	TRBJ2-7	few	TGCAGTGCTAGAGTGTACCCTTCCTACGAGCAGTACTTC	CSARVYPSYEQYF
NA	TRBV7-2	TRBJ2-5	NA	TGTGCCAGCAGCTTAGGGGGGAGGGGGCTCCAAGAGACCCAGTACTTC	CASSLGGRGLQETQYF
NA	TRBV15	TRBJ2-3	NA	TGTGCCACCAGCAGACAAAGACAGGTACCAGATACGCAGTATTTT	CATSRQRQVPDTQYF
TRBD2	TRBV11-2	TRBJ2-4	NA	TGTGCCAGCAGCGGAACGGGGGGGCTAGCCAAAAACATTCAGTACTTC	CASSGTGGLAKNIQYF
NA	TRBV5-1	TRBJ1-1	NA	TGCGCCAGCAGCTCTTTGGGGTCCGTCACTGAAGCTTTCTTT	CASSSLGSVTEAFF
TRBD1	TRBV7-2	TRBJ1-1	many	TGTGCCAGCAGCTTACCGGGACAGGGGGTGAACACTGAAGCTTTCTTT	CASSLPGQGVNTEAFF
TRBD1	TRBV5-1	TRBJ2-7	NA	TGCGCCAGCAGTTCCGTCGGGACAGCATTTTACGAGCAGTACTTC	CASSSVGTAFYEQYF
TRBD1	TRBV5-1	TRBJ2-2	few	TGCGCCAGCAGCTGGGACAGGGGGGACACCGGGGAGCTGTTTTTT	CASSWDRGDTGELFF
NA	TRBV24-1	TRBJ2-3	once	TGTGCCACCGCGGGGAGTGGTGGCACAGATACGCAGTATTTT	CATAGSGGTDTQYF
NA	TRBV5-6	TRBJ2-2	NA	TGTGCCAGCAGCTTGTCATTCGGGGCGGGCGGGGAGCTGTTTTTT	CASSLSFGAGGELFF
TRBD2	TRBV6-2/TRBV6-3	TRBJ2-5	many	TGTGCCAGCAGTGGTAGCGGGGGCCAAGAGACCCAGTACTTC	CASSGSGGQETQYF
NA	TRBV5-1	TRBJ1-6	NA	TGCGCCAGCAGCCGGTCAGGAGATAATTCACCCCTCCACTTT	CASSRSGDNSPLHF
NA	TRBV6-1	TRBJ1-5	many	TGTGCCAGCAGTGAGGTCCCCATACGGCAGCCCCAGCATTTT	CASSEVPIRQPQHF
NA	TRBV4-1	TRBJ1-2	NA	TGCGCCAGCAGCCAAGAAGGTGTGTCTAGAGGCTACACCTTC	CASSQEGVSRGYTF
NA	TRBV9	TRBJ2-3	NA	TGTGCCAGCAGCGCCCCCCAGGGAGATACGCAGTATTTT	CASSAPQGDTQYF
NA	TRBV27	TRBJ2-5	many	TGTGCCAGCAGCCCGACCCAAGAGACCCAGTACTTC	CASSPTQETQYF
TRBD1	TRBV6-2/TRBV6-3	TRBJ1-5	many	TGTGCCAGCAGCGACGGACAGGGGGATCAGCCCCAGCATTTT	CASSDGQGDQPQHF